This is a list of T cell receptor beta chains from one sample in a study of blood T cell repertoires in COVID-19. Libraries were prepared by immunoSEQ multiplex PCR; TCRdb keeps only in-frame clonotypes and omits some of them. The sample has 250,000 to 300,000 clones; around four fifths are singletons. The source material was peripheral blood. The receptors derive from an older man with acute or convalescent COVID-19. Both conserved end residues are part of each CDR3. The D gene is left open where the match is weak. Only some rows state a clone size, as once, few, many or a class for expanded clones.

-	TRBJ1-4	few	TRBV28	TGTGCCAGCAGTTCCGGGACACAAGTTGAAAAACTGTTTTTT	CASSSGTQVEKLFF
TRBD1	TRBJ1-5	-	TRBV5-1	TGCGCCAGCAGCCCGGGACAGGGAGATCAGCCCCAGCATTTT	CASSPGQGDQPQHF
-	TRBJ2-1	-	TRBV27	TGTGCCAGCAGTTACCTAGCTGCGAATGAGCAGTTCTTC	CASSYLAANEQFF
-	TRBJ1-2	-	TRBV30	TGTGCCTGGGACGTAGACGGGAACTATGGCTACACCTTC	CAWDVDGNYGYTF
TRBD2	TRBJ2-1	few	TRBV19	TGTGCCAGTAGTACCCGACTAGCGGGGGTCCTAAATGAGCAGTTCTTC	CASSTRLAGVLNEQFF
TRBD1	TRBJ2-5	-	TRBV15	TGTGCCACCAGCAGAGGCCAGGGGGCAGGAGAGACCCAGTACTTC	CATSRGQGAGETQYF
TRBD2	TRBJ2-3	-	TRBV5-1	TGCGCCAGCAGCTTGGTACTAGCGGGCCCTACAAAGTATTTT	CASSLVLAGPTKYF
-	TRBJ1-1	few	TRBV19	TGTGCCAGTATGGGGGGGGGCAGATACACTGAAGCTTTCTTT	CASMGGGRYTEAFF
-	TRBJ2-1	-	TRBV21-1	TGTGCCAGCAGCCGAGCGCGTGAGCAGTTCTTC	CASSRAREQFF
TRBD1	TRBJ1-6	-	TRBV5-6	TGTGCCAGCAGCGCGGACAGGGGGCTCAATTCACCCCTCCACTTT	CASSADRGLNSPLHF
TRBD2	TRBJ2-2	-	TRBV3-1/TRBV3-2	TGTGCCAGCGGGGGACTAGCGGGGGACGGGGAGCTGTTTTTT	CASGGLAGDGELFF
-	TRBJ2-2	-	TRBV19	TGTGCCAGTAGTATAGGCCTGCTCGGGGGGCTGAACACCGGGGAGCTGTTTTTT	CASSIGLLGGLNTGELFF
-	TRBJ1-2	-	TRBV2	TGTGCCAGCAGTGAATTTAGAGCCGAACCCCTATCCTTC	CASSEFRAEPLSF
TRBD2	TRBJ2-3	-	TRBV6-1	TGTGCCAGCAGTGGACCAGCGGGGGGGACGCAAGATACGCAGTATTTT	CASSGPAGGTQDTQYF
-	TRBJ1-6	-	TRBV30	TGTGCCTGGATGGCCCTGGGAGGTTATTCACCCCTCCACTTT	CAWMALGGYSPLHF
-	TRBJ2-3	once	TRBV5-4	TGTGCCAGCAGCTTAGAACAGGCTGATACGCAGTATTTT	CASSLEQADTQYF
-	TRBJ1-1	-	TRBV11-1	TGTGCCAGCAGCTCAAGGGGGATGGAAGCTTTCTTT	CASSSRGMEAFF
-	TRBJ2-2	few	TRBV2	TGTGCCAGCAGGCCCACAGCGAACACCGGGGAGCTGTTTTTT	CASRPTANTGELFF
TRBD1	TRBJ1-6	-	TRBV27	TGTGCCAGCAGTCCCAGGACAGGGGGGAGTTCACCCCTCCACTTT	CASSPRTGGSSPLHF
TRBD2	TRBJ2-1	-	TRBV4-2	TGTGCCAGCAGCCAAGGACTAGCGGGAGGTTGGGACAATGAGCAGTTCTTC	CASSQGLAGGWDNEQFF
TRBD1	TRBJ2-7	-	TRBV5-5	TGTGCCAGCAGCCAAGACAGGGGAAGTGTAGGGCAGTACTTC	CASSQDRGSVGQYF
TRBD1	TRBJ1-1	-	TRBV7-9	TGTGCCAGCAGCCAACAGGGGATGATCGGTGAAGCTTTCTTT	CASSQQGMIGEAFF
-	TRBJ2-5	-	TRBV7-8	TGTGCCAGCAGCGCCAGGGGCTCCGACCAAGAGACCCAGTACTTC	CASSARGSDQETQYF
TRBD1	TRBJ1-2	once	TRBV18	TGTGCCAGCTCCCTGGACGCAGGGGGTTCTCGAGGCTACACCTTC	CASSLDAGGSRGYTF
-	TRBJ2-5	-	TRBV11-1	TGTGCCAGCAGCTTACCGGGTGTGGAGACCCAGTACTTC	CASSLPGVETQYF
TRBD1	TRBJ1-6	-	TRBV6-6	TGTGCCAGCAGTACGCGACAGGGTCTACGGTCACCCCTCCACTTT	CASSTRQGLRSPLHF
-	TRBJ2-3	once	TRBV29-1	TGCAGCGTTGAAGATCCGAGGGTGGATACGCAGTATTTT	CSVEDPRVDTQYF